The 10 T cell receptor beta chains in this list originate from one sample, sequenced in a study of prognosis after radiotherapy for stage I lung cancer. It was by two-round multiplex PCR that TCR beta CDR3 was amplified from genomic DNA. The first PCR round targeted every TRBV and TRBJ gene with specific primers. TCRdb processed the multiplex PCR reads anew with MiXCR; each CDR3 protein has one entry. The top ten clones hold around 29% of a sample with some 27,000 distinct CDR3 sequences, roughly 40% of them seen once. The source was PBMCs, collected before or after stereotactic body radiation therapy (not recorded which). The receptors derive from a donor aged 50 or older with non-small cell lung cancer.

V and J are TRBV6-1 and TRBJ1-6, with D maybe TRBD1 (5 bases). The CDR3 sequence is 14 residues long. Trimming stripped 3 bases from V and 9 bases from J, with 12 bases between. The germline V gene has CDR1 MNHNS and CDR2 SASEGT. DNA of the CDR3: TGTGCCAGCAGTGAGGAGGGGCGACGTTCACCCCTCCACTTT. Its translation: CASSEEGRRSPLHF.

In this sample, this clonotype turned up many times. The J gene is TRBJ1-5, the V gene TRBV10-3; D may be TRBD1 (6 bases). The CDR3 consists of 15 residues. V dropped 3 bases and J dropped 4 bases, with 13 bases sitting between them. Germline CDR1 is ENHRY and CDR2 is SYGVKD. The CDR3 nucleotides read TGTGCCATCAGTGAATCCCAGGGGCGAAATCAGCCCCAGCATTTT. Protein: CAISESQGRNQPQHF.

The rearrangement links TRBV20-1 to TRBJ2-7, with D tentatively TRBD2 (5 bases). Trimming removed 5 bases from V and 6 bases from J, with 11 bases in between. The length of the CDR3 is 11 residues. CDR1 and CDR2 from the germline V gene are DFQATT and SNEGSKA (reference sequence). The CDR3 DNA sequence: TGCAGTGCTCCTCTAGCTGGCGAGCAGTACTTC. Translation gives CSAPLAGEQYF.

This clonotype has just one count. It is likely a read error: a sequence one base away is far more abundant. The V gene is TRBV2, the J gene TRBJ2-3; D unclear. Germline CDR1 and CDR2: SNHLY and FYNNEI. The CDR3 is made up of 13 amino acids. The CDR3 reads CATSQINTDTQYF. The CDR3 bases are TGTGCCACCAGTCAAATTAACACAGATACGCAGTATTTT.

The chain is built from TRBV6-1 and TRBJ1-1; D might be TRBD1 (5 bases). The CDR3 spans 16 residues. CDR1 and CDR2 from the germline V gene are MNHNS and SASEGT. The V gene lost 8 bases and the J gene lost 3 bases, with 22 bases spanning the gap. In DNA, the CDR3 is TGTGCCAGCCCCCCCTGGAAAGGGGTGGGGGACACTGAAGCTTTCTTT. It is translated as CASPPWKGVGDTEAFF.

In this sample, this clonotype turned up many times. The CDR3, as DNA: TGTGCCAGCAGCCCGGGACTAGCGGGAGGGGATGAGCAGTTCTTC. It encodes CASSPGLAGGDEQFF. The chain has TRBV5-4 and TRBJ2-1; TRBD2 matches 16 bases. This CDR3 is 15 amino acids long. Germline assignment: CDR1 SGHNT and CDR2 YYREEE (reference sequence). V was pared by 4 bases and J by 8 bases, with 3 bases of the junction left unmatched.

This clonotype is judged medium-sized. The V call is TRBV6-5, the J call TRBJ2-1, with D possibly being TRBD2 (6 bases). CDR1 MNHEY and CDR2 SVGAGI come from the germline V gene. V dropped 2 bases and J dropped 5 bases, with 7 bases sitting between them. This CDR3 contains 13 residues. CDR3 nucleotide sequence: TGTGCCAGCAGTTACGGGAGGAACAATGAGCAGTTCTTC. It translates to CASSYGRNNEQFF.

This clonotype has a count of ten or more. Written as DNA, the CDR3 is TGCGCCAGCAGCTTGGGGGGGACTAGCGGGGACCAAGAGACCCAGTACTTC. Encoded protein: CASSLGGTSGDQETQYF. The chain has TRBV5-1 and TRBJ2-5; 13 nucleotides match TRBD2. Trimming at V came to 0 bases and at J to 0 bases, leaving 2 bases not matched to a gene. Germline CDR1 reads SGHRS; CDR2 reads YFSETQ. The CDR3 is 17 amino acids. The variable domain in full, completed from reference TRBV5-1 and TRBJ2-5, reads KAGVTQTPRYLIKTRGQQVTLSCSPISGHRSVSWYQQTPGQGLQFLFEYFSETQRNKGNFPGRFSGRQFSNSRSEMNVSTLELGDSALYLCASSLGGTSGDQETQYFGPGTRLLVL.

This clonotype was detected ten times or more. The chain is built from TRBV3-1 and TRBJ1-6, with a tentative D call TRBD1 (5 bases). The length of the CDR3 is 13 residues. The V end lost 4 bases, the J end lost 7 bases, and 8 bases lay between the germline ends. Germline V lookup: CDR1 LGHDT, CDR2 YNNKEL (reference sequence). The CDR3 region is CASSPTANSPLHF. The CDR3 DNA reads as TGTGCCAGCAGCCCGACAGCGAATTCACCCCTCCACTTT.

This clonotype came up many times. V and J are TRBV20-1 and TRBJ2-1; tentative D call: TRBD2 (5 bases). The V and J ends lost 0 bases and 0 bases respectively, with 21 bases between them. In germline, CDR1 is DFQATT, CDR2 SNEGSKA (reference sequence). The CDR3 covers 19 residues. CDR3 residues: CSARDPSGVAILSYNEQFF. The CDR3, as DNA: TGCAGTGCTAGAGATCCCTCCGGGGTGGCAATCCTCTCCTACAATGAGCAGTTCTTC.